This T cell receptor beta chain was sequenced for a study of control samples from healthy donors and cancer patients. The data were produced by immunoSEQ multiplex PCR, yet TCRdb's version contains in-frame clones alone and is incomplete. The sample spans approximately 190,000 clones; the ten largest clones claim about 2.2%. Trimming removed 8 bases from V and 5 bases from J; junction bases left unmatched: 5. This CDR3 is built from 12 residues. Sequences were obtained from blood. This receptor was identified in a woman aged 25 to 39 in good health. V and J are TRBV12-3 or TRBV12-4 and TRBJ2-7; TRBD2 matches 8 bases. The CDR3 DNA reads TGTGCCAGCTCCCGGGGGGGCAACGAGCAGTACTTC. It encodes CASSRGGNEQYF.